This T cell receptor beta chain derives from a study of vaccination and CD4 T cells after COVID-19 (dated by TCRdb to the early 2020s). General notes on the study: Every convalescent patient had a positive nasal swab PCR test for SARS-CoV-2, with mild disease in roughly nine patients and severe disease in one. In roughly 10 COVID-19 convalescent patients and a handful of infection-naive healthy vaccine recipients, the spike-specific CD4+ TCR repertoire before mRNA vaccination was compared with the repertoire after mRNA vaccination. Post-vaccine blood samples were obtained a median of around 74 days after the second vaccine dose, with a range of roughly 13 to 250 days. Control cultures received a CEFX viral epitope pool as the positive control, an HIV-1 Nef peptide pool as the negative control, or no peptide. The cultures were stimulated with overlapping spike peptide pools from SARS-CoV-2 and from the common cold coronaviruses HCoV-NL63, HCoV-OC43 and HCoV-229E. Participants got two doses of the Pfizer-BioNTech BNT162b2 vaccine (n=8) or two doses of the Moderna mRNA-1273 vaccine (n=2). Post-COVID blood samples from convalescent patients were collected a median of about 100 days after diagnosis, with a range of 35 to 161 days. In the convalescent cohort there were six males and four females, among whom were two Hispanic individuals, seven Caucasians, two Asians and one multiracial person. Study-wide findings and limitations: Relatively few convalescent patients were included in the study, and early timepoints after natural infection were not analyzed. Of the vaccine-specific clones in convalescent patients, 304 of 307, or nearly all, reacted only to SARS-CoV-2 spike and did not cross-react with common cold coronaviruses. The median number of SARS-CoV-2-reactive clonotypes rose from approximately 20 after infection to 35 to 45 after vaccination, but the change was not significant. Among convalescent patients, a median roughly 84% of the SARS-CoV-2-reactive clones seen after vaccination appeared only after vaccination, which suggests priming specific to the vaccine.

Receptor libraries were prepared by PCR. TCR sequencing of DNA from cultured CD4+ T cells used the Oncomine TCR Beta short-read assay at the Johns Hopkins FTIC core. The QIAamp micro DNA kit was used to extract genomic DNA from the cultured CD4+ T cells. Oncomine TCR Beta libraries made from cultured CD4+ T cells were pooled using unique dual indexes and sequenced on an Illumina iSeq 100. As for the original processing: Non-productive sequences were removed, and CDR3s not starting with C, not ending with F or W, or shorter than 7 amino acids were discarded. The MANAFEST web application was used to identify antigen-specific clonotypes by comparing peptide-stimulated wells against reference wells and other culture wells. To be called positive, a clone needed an FDR below 0.05, an odds ratio above 5, and a productive frequency above 0.1% in at least two of three replicate wells. A clonotype was classed as cross-reactive if the clonotype showed significant expansion both in SARS-CoV-2 spike wells and in at least one common cold coronavirus spike condition. Using R version 3.6.1, CDR3 homology was evaluated through Levenshtein distances (stringdist) along with unrooted phylogenetic trees (ape). TCRdb reprocessed the public reads (quality trimming at Q25 with fastp, clone calling with MiXCR) and kept in-frame beta chains. When rows share a CDR3 protein, they turn into one entry using the most common DNA and genes. The V and J calls, along with clone size, are taken from TCRdb and not from the paper's own processing. This sample has 4,000 to 5,000 distinct CDR3 sequences in its table, and less than 45% of those were observed once. The ten largest account for around 50% of the sample.

The CDR3 covers 14 residues, taking in both the cysteine and the phenylalanine. The only DNA kept is the CDR3, 42 bases in frame from the first base. V is shortened by 5 bases, J by 1 base, and the region joining them spans 9 bases. In the germline V gene (reference sequence), CDR1 corresponds to MNHEY and CDR2 to SMNVEV. In regard to this clonotype: Its specific antigen is unknown. No base qualities exist here, and no much larger clone lies one base off it.

The intended sense of this specimen's treatment or condition label: roughly ten-day PBMC culture with coronavirus spike peptide pools or control peptides (ViraFEST assay). The ViraFEST assay, used in the study, expanded antigen-specific T cells with peptide pools and then identified the expanded clonotypes through TCR sequencing. The positive SARS-CoV-2 PCR tests of the convalescent patients were dated from March to December 2020, before the Alpha, Beta and Delta variants emerged in the United States. PBMCs were cultured at approximately 2 million per well in IMDM supplemented with approximately 4.7% human AB serum and 8 to 10 IU/ml IL-2, with about 9 ug/ml peptide pools added. On days 3 and 7, half of the culture medium was replaced with fresh IL-2-containing medium. Once the cells had been in culture for over 9 days, the EasySep CD4+ T cell isolation kit was used to isolate CD4+ T cells by negative selection. PBMCs were separated from whole blood using Ficoll-Paque Plus gradient centrifugation and then either used fresh or cryopreserved at -140C. Culture conditions were generally each tested in triplicate wells.

Material: CD4+ T cells from blood, cultured in vitro, obtained after SARS-CoV-2 vaccination. This TCR came from a human donor who had recovered from COVID-19. The rearrangement combines TRBV27 with TRBJ1-5; the D gene is possibly TRBD1, with 6 bases matching. The nucleotides read TGTGCCAGCAGTCAGGGGAGAAGCAATCAGCCCCAGCATTTT. It specifies CASSQGRSNQPQHF.